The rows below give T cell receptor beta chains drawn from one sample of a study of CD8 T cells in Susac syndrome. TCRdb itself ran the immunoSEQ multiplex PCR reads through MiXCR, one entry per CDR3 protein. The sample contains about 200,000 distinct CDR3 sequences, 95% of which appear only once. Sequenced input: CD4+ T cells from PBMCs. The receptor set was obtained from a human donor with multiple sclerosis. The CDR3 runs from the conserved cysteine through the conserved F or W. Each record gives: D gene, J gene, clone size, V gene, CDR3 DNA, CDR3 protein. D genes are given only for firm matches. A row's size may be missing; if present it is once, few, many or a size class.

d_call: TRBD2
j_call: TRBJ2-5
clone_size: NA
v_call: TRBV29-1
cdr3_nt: TGCAGCAGTACCGGACTAGCGGGGGGGCGGGAGACCCAGTACTTC
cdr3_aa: CSSTGLAGGRETQYF

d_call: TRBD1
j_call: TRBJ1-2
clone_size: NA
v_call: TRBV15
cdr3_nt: TGTGCCACCAGCATGTCGGGACAGGGAACCTATGGCTACACCTTC
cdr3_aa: CATSMSGQGTYGYTF

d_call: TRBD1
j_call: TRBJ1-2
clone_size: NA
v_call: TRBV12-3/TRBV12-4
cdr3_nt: TGTGCCAGCAGTTTAGGACAGGGCCAGAGGAGCTACACCTTC
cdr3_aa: CASSLGQGQRSYTF

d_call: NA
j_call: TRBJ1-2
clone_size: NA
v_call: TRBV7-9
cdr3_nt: TGTGCCAGCAGCTTATTGGAACGCTACACCTTC
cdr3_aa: CASSLLERYTF

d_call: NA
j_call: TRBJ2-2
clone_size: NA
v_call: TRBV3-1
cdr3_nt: TGTGCCAGCAGCCAAGTTCCGAACACCGGGGAGCTGTTTTTT
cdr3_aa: CASSQVPNTGELFF

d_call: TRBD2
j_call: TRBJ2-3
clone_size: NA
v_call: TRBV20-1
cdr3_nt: TGCAGTGCTAAAAGCGGGGGGGGCATCACAGATACGCAGTATTTT
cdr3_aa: CSAKSGGGITDTQYF

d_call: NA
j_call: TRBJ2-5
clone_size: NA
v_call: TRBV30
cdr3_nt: TGTGCCTGGAGTGGCCGGGGTTCCCACCAAGAGACCCAGTACTTC
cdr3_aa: CAWSGRGSHQETQYF

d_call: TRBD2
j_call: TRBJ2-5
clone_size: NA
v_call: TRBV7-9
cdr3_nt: TGTGCCAGCAGCTTCGCGGGGGGACAAGAGACCCAGTACTTC
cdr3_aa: CASSFAGGQETQYF

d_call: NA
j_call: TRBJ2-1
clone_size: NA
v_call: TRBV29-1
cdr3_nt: TGCAGCGTTGAAACTGCAGGGGCGGATTTATACAATGAGCAGTTCTTC
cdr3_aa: CSVETAGADLYNEQFF

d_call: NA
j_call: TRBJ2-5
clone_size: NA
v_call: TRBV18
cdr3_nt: TGTGCCAGCTCACCAGAGAGAGAGACCCAGTACTTC
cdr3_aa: CASSPERETQYF

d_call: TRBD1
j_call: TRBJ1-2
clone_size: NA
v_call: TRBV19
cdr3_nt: TGTGCCACCTCGAGAGGACAGGGCGGTGGCTACACCTTC
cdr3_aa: CATSRGQGGGYTF

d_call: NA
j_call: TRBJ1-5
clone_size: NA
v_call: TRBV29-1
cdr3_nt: TGCAGCGTTGTAGGGCAGGAGAATCAGCCCCAGCATTTT
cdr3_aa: CSVVGQENQPQHF

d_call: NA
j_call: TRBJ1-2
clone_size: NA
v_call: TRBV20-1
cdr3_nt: TGCAGTGCTAGTCGACAGCTTTCCTATGGCTACACCTTC
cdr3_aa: CSASRQLSYGYTF

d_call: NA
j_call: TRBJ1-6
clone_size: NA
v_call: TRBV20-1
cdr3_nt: TGCAGTGCCATAAGTGGGGTGGATAATTCACCCCTCCACTTT
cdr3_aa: CSAISGVDNSPLHF

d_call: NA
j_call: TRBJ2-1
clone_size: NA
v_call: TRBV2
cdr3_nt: TGTGCCAGCAGTGAATGGGGTGAGCAGTTCTTC
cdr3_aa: CASSEWGEQFF

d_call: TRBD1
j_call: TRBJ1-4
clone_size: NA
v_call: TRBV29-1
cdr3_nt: TGCAGCGTGGAACTAGGGACAGGGACCGAAAAACTGTTTTTT
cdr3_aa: CSVELGTGTEKLFF

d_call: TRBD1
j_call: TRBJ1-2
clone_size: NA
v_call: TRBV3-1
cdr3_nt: TGTGCCAGCAGCCAAGTCGACAGGGGAGGAGGTGGCTACACCTTC
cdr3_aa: CASSQVDRGGGGYTF

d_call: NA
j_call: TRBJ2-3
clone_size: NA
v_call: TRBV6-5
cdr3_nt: TGTGCCAGCATGGAGATGGATACGCAGTATTTT
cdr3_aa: CASMEMDTQYF

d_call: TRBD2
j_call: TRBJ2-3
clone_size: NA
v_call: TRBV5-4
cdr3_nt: TGTGCCAGCAGCTTGGCAGCGGGGACCGGCACAGATACGCAGTATTTT
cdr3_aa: CASSLAAGTGTDTQYF

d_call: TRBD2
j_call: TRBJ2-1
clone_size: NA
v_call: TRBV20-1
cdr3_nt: TGCAGTGCTGGAGGACTAGCGGGGGAGTTCTCCTACAATGAGCAGTTCTTC
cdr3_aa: CSAGGLAGEFSYNEQFF

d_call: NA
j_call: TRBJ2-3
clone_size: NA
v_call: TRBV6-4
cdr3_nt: TGTGCCAGCAGTGACCGGGGGCTGGGAGATACGCAGTATTTT
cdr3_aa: CASSDRGLGDTQYF

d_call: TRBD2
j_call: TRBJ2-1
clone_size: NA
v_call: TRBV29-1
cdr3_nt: TGCAGCGTTGAGGGCGGGGGGGCCCTCGATGAGCAGTTCTTC
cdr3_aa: CSVEGGGALDEQFF

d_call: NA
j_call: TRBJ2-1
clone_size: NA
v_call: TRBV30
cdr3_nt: TGTGCCTGGAGTGTAACCCAGTACAATGAGCAGTTCTTC
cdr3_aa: CAWSVTQYNEQFF

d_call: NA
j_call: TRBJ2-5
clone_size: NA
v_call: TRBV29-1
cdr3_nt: TGCAGCGTTGAAAGGTCACAGACCCAGTACTTC
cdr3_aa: CSVERSQTQYF

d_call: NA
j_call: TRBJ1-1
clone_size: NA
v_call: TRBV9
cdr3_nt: TGTGCCAGCAGCGTAGCTGGGAACACTGAAGCTTTCTTT
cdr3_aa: CASSVAGNTEAFF

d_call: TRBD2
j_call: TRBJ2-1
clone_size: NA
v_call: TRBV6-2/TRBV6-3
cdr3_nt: TGTGCCAGCAGGGGTAGCGGGGGGAGGTTGAATGAGCAGTTCTTC
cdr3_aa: CASRGSGGRLNEQFF

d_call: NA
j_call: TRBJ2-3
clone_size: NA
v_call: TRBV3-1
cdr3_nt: TGTGCCAGCAGCCTTCTATGGGGAGGGGGAACAGATACGCAGTATTTT
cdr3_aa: CASSLLWGGGTDTQYF

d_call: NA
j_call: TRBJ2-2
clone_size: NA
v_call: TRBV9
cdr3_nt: TGTGCCAGCAGCGTAAATCCTCTATCGGGGGGCCGTAACACCGGGGAGCTGTTTTTT
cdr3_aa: CASSVNPLSGGRNTGELFF

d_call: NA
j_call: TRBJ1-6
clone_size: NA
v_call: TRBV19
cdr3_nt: TGTGCCAGTAGTGATAGGTCAACCCTCCACTTT
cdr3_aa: CASSDRSTLHF

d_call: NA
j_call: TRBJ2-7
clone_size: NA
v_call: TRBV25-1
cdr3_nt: TGTGCCAGCAGTCCCGGGCCCCCGGGGGAGCAGTACTTC
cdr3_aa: CASSPGPPGEQYF

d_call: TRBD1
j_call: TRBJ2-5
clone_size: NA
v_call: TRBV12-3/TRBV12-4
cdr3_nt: TGTGCCAGCAGCTCTCTGACAGGGAAGATAAGAGAGACCCAGTACTTC
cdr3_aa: CASSSLTGKIRETQYF

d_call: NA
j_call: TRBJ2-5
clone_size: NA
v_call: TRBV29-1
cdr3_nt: TGCAGCGTTGATATGGCGGGGTCAGAGACCCAGTACTTC
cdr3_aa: CSVDMAGSETQYF

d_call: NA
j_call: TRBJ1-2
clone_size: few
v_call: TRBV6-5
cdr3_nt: TGTGCCAGCAGTTCGCCCAGGGATGGCTACACCTTC
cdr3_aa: CASSSPRDGYTF

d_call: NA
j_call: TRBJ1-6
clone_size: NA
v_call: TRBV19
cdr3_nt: TGTGCCAGTAACCCTACAGGGCGCAATTCACCCCTCCACTTT
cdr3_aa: CASNPTGRNSPLHF

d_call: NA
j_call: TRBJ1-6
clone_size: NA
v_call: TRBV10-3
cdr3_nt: TGTGCCACGGGGGGTTTGGGGGAGAATTCACCCCTCCACTTT
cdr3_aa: CATGGLGENSPLHF

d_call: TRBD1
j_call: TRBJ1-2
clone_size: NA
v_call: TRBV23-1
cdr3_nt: TGCGCCAGCAGCCGTTCCGAACAGGGGGACTATGGCTACACCTTC
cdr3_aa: CASSRSEQGDYGYTF

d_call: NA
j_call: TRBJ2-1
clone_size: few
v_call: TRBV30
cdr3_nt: TGTGCCTGGAGTGTAAGCTTGACAGCGATTTCCAATGAGCAGTTCTTC
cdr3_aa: CAWSVSLTAISNEQFF

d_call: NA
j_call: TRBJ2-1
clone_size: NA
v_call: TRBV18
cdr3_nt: TGTGCCAGCTCACCCTGGACACAAATGGCCTACAATGAGCAGTTCTTC
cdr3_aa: CASSPWTQMAYNEQFF

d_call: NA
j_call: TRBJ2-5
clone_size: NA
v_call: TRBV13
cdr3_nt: TGTGCCAGCAGCTTAGAGGGACCGTTGAGTAGAGAAGAGACCCAGTACTTC
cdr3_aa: CASSLEGPLSREETQYF

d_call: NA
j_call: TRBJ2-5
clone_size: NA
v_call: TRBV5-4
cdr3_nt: TGTGCCAGCAGCTTGGATTCGACAGTTCCAGGGACCCAGTACTTC
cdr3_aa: CASSLDSTVPGTQYF

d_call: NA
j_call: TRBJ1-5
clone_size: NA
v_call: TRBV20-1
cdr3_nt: TGCAGTGCTAGTTACAGCGCGAATCAGCCCCAGCATTTT
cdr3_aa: CSASYSANQPQHF

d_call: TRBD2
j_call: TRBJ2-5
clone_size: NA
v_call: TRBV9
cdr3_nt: TGTGCCAGCAGCTTTAGCGGGGGGGCCCAGGAGACCCAGTACTTC
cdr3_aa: CASSFSGGAQETQYF

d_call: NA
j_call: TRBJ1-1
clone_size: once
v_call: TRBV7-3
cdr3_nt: TGTGCCAGCAGCTCCGGGGGCAGGGGTGCGACTGAAGCTTTCTTT
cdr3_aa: CASSSGGRGATEAFF

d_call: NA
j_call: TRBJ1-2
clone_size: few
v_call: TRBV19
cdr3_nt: TGTGCCAGTAGTTCTGGCCAGGGTAACTATGGCTACACCTTC
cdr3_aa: CASSSGQGNYGYTF

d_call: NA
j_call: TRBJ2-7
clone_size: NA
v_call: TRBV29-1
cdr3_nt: TGCAGCGTTGTTCTTCGGGACGCCTCCCCCTACGAGCAGTACTTC
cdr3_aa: CSVVLRDASPYEQYF

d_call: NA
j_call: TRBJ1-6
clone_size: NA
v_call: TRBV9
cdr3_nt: TGTGCCAGCAGCACAGACGGAGATAATTCACCCCTCCACTTT
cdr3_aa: CASSTDGDNSPLHF

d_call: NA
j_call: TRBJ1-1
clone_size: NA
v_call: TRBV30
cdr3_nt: TGTGCCTGGATGAGAAACACTGAAGCTTTCTTT
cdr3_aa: CAWMRNTEAFF

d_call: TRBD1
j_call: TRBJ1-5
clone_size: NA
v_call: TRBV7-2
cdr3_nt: TGTGCCAGCAGCGAAATGGACAGGGGCAATCAGCCCCAGCATTTT
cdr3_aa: CASSEMDRGNQPQHF

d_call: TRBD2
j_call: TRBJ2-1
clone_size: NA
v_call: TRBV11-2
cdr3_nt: TGTGCCAGCAGCTTAGCAGCGGGGGTAGACAATGAGCAGTTCTTC
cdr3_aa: CASSLAAGVDNEQFF

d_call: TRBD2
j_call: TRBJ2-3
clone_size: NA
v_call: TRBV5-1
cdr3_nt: TGCGCCAGCAGCTTGTCCAAAGCGGGGGGGCCCAACACAGATACGCAGTATTTT
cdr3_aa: CASSLSKAGGPNTDTQYF